The clone carrying this TCR beta chain was detected only a few times. Germline-derived CDR1 and CDR2 are SGHRS and YFSETQ. Trimming cost V 4 bases and J 3 bases; bases outside gene matches: 4. The CDR3 covers 14 residues. The study gave focal radiation plus ipilimumab CTLA-4 blockade to patients with chemo-refractory metastatic non-small-cell lung cancer. Generated by immunoSEQ multiplex PCR, the TCRdb table keeps only in-frame clones and is missing some. The table has some 94,000 clones, approximately 82% seen once. The sample is drawn from a study of radiotherapy plus CTLA-4 blockade in lung cancer. Study summary: Around 18% of enrolled patients responded objectively, and around 30% had disease control.

The rearrangement links TRBV5-1 to TRBJ1-1; 9 bases fit TRBD1. The TCR sequence derives from a human donor with non-small cell lung cancer that progressed on radiotherapy plus ipilimumab. The sequences come from peripheral blood, collected from a patient treated with radiotherapy plus ipilimumab. The CDR3 loop reads CASSPGQGYTEAFF. The CDR3, as DNA: TGCGCCAGCAGCCCCGGACAGGGGTACACTGAAGCTTTCTTT.